This TCR beta chain stems from a study of blood T cell repertoires in COVID-19. Overall study: The United States, Italy and Spain were the sources of the acute and convalescent COVID-19 samples. PBMCs, B-cell-depleted T cells, or T cells were the source of the cDNA or gDNA that made up the material.

The V segment lost 3 bases and the J segment 10 bases; nucleotides outside the gene matches: 10. Germline values: CDR1 LGHNA, CDR2 YNFKEQ. The CDR3 is made up of 16 amino acids. Authors' data handling: Amplified reference gene primers provided the basis for estimating nucleated cell counts. Using immunoSEQ multiplex PCR, the repertoire was profiled, and TCRdb retains in-frame clones only, with some absent. V, J and clone size derive from that table, while D and trimming were established from the DNA sequence. The sample consists of approximately 250,000 clones, 70% to 85% of them appearing once. The receptor was isolated from a woman in her forties who had recovered from COVID-19. The V gene is TRBV4-2, the J gene TRBJ2-1; 12 nucleotides align to TRBD2. Sequenced sample: peripheral blood. CDR3 sequence: CASSQRLAGAPEEQFF. As DNA, the CDR3 is TGTGCCAGCAGCCAGCGACTAGCGGGGGCCCCCGAGGAGCAGTTCTTC.